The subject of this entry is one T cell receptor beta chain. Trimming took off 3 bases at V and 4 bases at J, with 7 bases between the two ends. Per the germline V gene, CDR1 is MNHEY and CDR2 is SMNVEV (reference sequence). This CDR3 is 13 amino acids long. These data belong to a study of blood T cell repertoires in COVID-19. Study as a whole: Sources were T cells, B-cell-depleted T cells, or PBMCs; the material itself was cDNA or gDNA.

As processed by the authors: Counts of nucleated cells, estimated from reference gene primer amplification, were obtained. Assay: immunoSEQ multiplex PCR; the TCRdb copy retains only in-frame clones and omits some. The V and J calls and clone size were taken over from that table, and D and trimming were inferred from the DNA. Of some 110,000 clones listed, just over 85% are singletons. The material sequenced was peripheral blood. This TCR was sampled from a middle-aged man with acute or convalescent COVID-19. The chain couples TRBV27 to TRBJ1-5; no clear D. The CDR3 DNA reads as TGTGCCAGCAGTTTGAGAGGGAATCAGCCCCAGCATTTT. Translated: CASSLRGNQPQHF.